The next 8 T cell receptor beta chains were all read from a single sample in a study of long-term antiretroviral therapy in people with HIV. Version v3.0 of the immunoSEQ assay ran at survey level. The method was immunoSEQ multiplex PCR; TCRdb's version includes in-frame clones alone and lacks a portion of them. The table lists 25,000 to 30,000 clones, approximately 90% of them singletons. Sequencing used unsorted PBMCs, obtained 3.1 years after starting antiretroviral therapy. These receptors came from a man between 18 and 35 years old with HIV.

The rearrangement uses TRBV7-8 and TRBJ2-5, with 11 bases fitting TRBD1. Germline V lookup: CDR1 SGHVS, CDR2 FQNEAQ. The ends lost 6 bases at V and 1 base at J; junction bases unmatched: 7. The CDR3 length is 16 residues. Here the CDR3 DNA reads TGTGCCAGCAGTCCACCCGGGACAGGGGGCCAAGAGACCCAGTACTTC. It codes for CASSPPGTGGQETQYF.

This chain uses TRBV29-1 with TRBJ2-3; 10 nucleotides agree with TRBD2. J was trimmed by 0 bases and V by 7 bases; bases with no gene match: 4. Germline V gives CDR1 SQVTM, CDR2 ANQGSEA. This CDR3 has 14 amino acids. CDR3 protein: CSAIAGGSTDTQYF. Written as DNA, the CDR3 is TGCAGCGCCATAGCGGGGGGCAGCACAGATACGCAGTATTTT.

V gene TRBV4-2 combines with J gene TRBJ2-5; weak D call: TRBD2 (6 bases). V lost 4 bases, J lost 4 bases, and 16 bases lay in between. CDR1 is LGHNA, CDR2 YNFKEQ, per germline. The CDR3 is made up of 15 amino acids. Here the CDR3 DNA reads TGTGCCAGCAGCCCCCAGGAGGGTGCACTAGAGACCCAGTACTTC. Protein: CASSPQEGALETQYF.

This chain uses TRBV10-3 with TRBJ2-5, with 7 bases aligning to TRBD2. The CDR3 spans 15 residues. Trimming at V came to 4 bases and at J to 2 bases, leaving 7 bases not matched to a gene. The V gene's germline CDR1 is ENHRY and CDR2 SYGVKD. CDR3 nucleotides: TGTGCCATCAGTGGGGCTAGCGGCCCGCAAGAGACCCAGTACTTC. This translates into CAISGASGPQETQYF.

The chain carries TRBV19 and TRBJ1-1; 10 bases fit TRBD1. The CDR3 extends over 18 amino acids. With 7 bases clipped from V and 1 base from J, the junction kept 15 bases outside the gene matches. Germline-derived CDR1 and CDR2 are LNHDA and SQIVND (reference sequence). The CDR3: CASNDPGRQGAANTEAFF. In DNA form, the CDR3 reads TGTGCCAGTAATGATCCCGGGAGACAGGGGGCCGCGAACACTGAAGCTTTCTTT.

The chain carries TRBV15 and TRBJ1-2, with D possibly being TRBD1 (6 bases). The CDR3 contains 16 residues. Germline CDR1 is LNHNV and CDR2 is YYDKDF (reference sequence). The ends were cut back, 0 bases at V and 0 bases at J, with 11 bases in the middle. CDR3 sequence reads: CATSRDWGATNYGYTF. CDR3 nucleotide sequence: TGTGCCACCAGCAGAGATTGGGGGGCCACTAACTATGGCTACACCTTC.

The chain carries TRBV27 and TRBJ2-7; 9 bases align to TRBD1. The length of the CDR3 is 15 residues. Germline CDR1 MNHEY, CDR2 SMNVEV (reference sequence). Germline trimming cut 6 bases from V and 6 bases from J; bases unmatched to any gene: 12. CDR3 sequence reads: CASRRSGTGYVEQYF. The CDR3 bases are TGTGCCAGCAGGCGATCCGGGACAGGGTATGTCGAGCAGTACTTC.

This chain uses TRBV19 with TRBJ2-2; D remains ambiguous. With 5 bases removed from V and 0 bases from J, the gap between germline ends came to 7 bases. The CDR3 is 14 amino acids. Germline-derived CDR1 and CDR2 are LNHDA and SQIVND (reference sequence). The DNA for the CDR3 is TGTGCCAGTAGTCGCGCTGCGAACACCGGGGAGCTGTTTTTT. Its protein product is CASSRAANTGELFF.